A selection of T cell receptor beta chains follows, all from one sample in a study of blood T cells in healthy people across ages. TCRdb ran MiXCR on the 5' RACE reads and lists one entry per CDR3 protein. The profile shows around 1.5 million distinct CDR3 sequences, around 55% of them singletons. Sequenced: blood. Every receptor here comes from a young man in good health. The CDR3 runs from the conserved cysteine through the conserved F or W. The D gene is left open where the match is weak. Expanded clones are given a class, and other clones once, few, many or no size at all.

v_call,d_call,clone_size,j_call,cdr3_aa,cdr3_nt
TRBV4-3,TRBD2,few,TRBJ2-5,CASSQGPAGGIETQYF,TGCGCCAGCAGCCAAGGGCCAGCGGGGGGGATAGAGACCCAGTACTTC
TRBV27,-,-,TRBJ2-6,CASSLFWLNSGANVLTF,TGTGCCAGCAGTTTATTTTGGCTCAACTCTGGGGCCAACGTCCTGACTTTC
TRBV27,TRBD2,few,TRBJ2-4,CASRGGVGSKNIQYF,TGTGCCAGCAGGGGGGGGGTTGGTTCCAAAAACATTCAGTACTTC
TRBV7-9,TRBD1,-,TRBJ2-1,CASSPRDSLAYNEQFF,TGTGCCAGCAGCCCCCGGGACAGCCTGGCCTACAATGAGCAGTTCTTC
TRBV29-1,TRBD1,few,TRBJ2-1,CSGNRGLSEQFF,TGCAGCGGCAACAGGGGGCTTAGTGAGCAGTTCTTC
TRBV12-3/TRBV12-4,-,-,TRBJ2-7,CASSFPPSAYEQYF,TGTGCCAGCAGTTTCCCCCCATCAGCCTACGAGCAGTACTTC
TRBV10-3,TRBD1,few,TRBJ1-2,CAISVPGQGQYGYTF,TGTGCCATCAGTGTCCCGGGACAGGGTCAATATGGCTACACCTTC
TRBV11-2,TRBD2,-,TRBJ2-1,CASSLSGGVSNEQFF,TGTGCCAGCAGCCTCAGCGGGGGGGTTTCCAATGAGCAGTTCTTC
TRBV20-1,-,-,TRBJ1-5,CSARDGGVRPQHF,TGCAGTGCTAGAGATGGGGGGGTACGTCCCCAGCATTTT
TRBV25-1,-,few,TRBJ2-1,CASRVRDEQFF,TGTGCCAGCAGGGTCAGGGATGAGCAGTTCTTC
TRBV2,-,-,TRBJ2-3,CASSEPGVDTQYF,TGTGCCAGCAGTGAACCGGGAGTGGATACGCAGTATTTT
TRBV7-2,TRBD1,once,TRBJ1-1,CASRLQGAYTEAFF,TGTGCCAGCAGACTACAGGGGGCCTACACTGAAGCTTTCTTT
TRBV10-2,TRBD1,-,TRBJ1-1,CASSESSTGREAFF,TGCGCCAGCAGTGAGTCTTCGACAGGGCGGGAAGCTTTCTTT
TRBV3-1,TRBD1,-,TRBJ1-4,CASSQFGQATNEKLFF,TGTGCCAGCAGCCAATTCGGACAGGCAACTAATGAAAAACTGTTTTTT
TRBV29-1,TRBD2,-,TRBJ2-1,CSVEGLAGELWDEQFF,TGCAGCGTTGAAGGGCTAGCGGGAGAGCTTTGGGATGAGCAGTTCTTC
TRBV7-2,-,-,TRBJ2-1,CASSSRWGAYNEQFF,TGTGCCAGCAGCTCCCGTTGGGGTGCTTACAATGAGCAGTTCTTC